The subject of this entry is one T cell receptor beta chain. Germline V gene sequence: CDR1 SGHTA, CDR2 FQGNSA. V was pared by 3 bases and J by 4 bases, with 12 bases between. This CDR3 spans 14 amino acids. Treatment in this sample: around 19 received Ad26.COV2.S at low or high dose, single or two shots; roughly 5 received placebo; per-sample allocation not given. Samples analyzed were those drawn on day 63 after the first vaccine or placebo injection. The record originates from a study of Ad26.COV2.S vaccination and SARS-CoV-2 variants. Here immunoSEQ multiplex PCR was the method, and the copy in TCRdb shows in-frame clones only, minus some. The sample carries about 240,000 clones, roughly 88% recorded once.

The chain combines TRBV7-2 with TRBJ1-2; a possible D gene is TRBD1 (5 bases). This material consisted of peripheral blood, taken in a trial of Ad26.COV2.S vaccine versus placebo. The source is a person between 18 and 65 years old who received the Ad26.COV2.S COVID-19 vaccine or a placebo. The CDR3, as DNA: TGTGCCAGCAGCTTCCGGGACGTTCGCTATGGCTACACCTTC. Protein: CASSFRDVRYGYTF.